The entry below describes one T cell receptor beta chain. Its recognized antigen is unknown. Base-call qualities are not available, and no considerably larger clone is one nucleotide away. The immunoSEQ Assay, a bias-controlled multiplex PCR, was used to amplify TCRbeta CDR3 regions from genomic DNA. Processing in the source paper ran as follows. Nucleated cell counts per sample were estimated from amplification of reference gene primers within the assay. To quantify the absolute abundance of each unique TCRbeta CDR3 rearrangement, sequence reads were collapsed and filtered. For each sample, productive Simpson clonality was calculated as the square root of Simpson's diversity index over productive rearrangements. In its TCRdb copy, this immuneACCESS table keeps in-frame sequences only and misses some clones. Where compared with another copy, unresolved V genes explain less than half of these, and the others have no known cause. That table is the source of V, J and clone size, and D and trimming were worked out from the DNA. The sample has approximately 160,000 clones on record, about 83% of them singletons. The ten top clones hold 8% to 9.5% of the sample.

The data were taken from a study of blood T cell repertoires in COVID-19 (dated by TCRdb to about 2020). Background for the entire study: Samples from collaborators originated in the United States, Italy and Spain and spanned both the acute and convalescent phases of COVID-19. The prospective study material was composed of cDNA or gDNA derived from T cells, B-cell-depleted T cells, or PBMCs. The dataset comprised deeply sampled blood TCRbeta repertoires from subjects exposed to, actively infected with, or recovered from COVID-19. The repertoires were released in a freely available public database intended as a resource for research on the immune response to SARS-CoV-2. Samples were obtained from the ongoing ImmuneRACE study (first 160 participants) and from over 1,000 subjects provided by 6 global collaborators. Sample metadata almost always included a de-identified subject ID, COVID-19 status, age in years and sex. Where available, HLA class I and class II types were obtained from metadata supplied by the sample provider rather than from assay-based typing. Findings and caveats that apply to the study as a whole: Clinical and demographic metadata were provided uncurated, with the amount varying by source and participant.

Each collaborating institution followed its own protocols to collect whole blood in K2EDTA tubes. For TCRbeta analysis, collaborators shipped samples as frozen whole blood, isolated PBMCs, or DNA extracted from either of those sample types. Sequencing was done on a sample of peripheral blood. This clonotype was sampled from a man in his sixties with acute or convalescent COVID-19.

The base sequence is TGCAGCGTTCCCGGACAGGATCCTTACAATGAGCAGTTCTTC. This codes for CSVPGQDPYNEQFF. This receptor chain uses TRBV29-1 and TRBJ2-1; 7 middle bases align to TRBD1. V is cut back by 5 bases and J by 4 bases, with 8 bases in the junction unmatched. CDR1 SQVTM and CDR2 ANQGSEA are derived from the germline V gene. The CDR3 holds 14 amino acids from the cysteine to the phenylalanine. CDR3 DNA is the only sequence kept; it has 42 bases, read in frame from the first base.